Given below is one T cell receptor beta chain in context. Its antigen is still unknown. The table came from immunoSEQ multiplex PCR; TCRdb's copy has only in-frame clones and leaves some out. The sample contains about 200,000 clones, roughly 80% of which appear only once. The sample belongs to a study of cytomegalovirus exposure and HLA in healthy donors. Overall study results and limits: Reports credit the classifier with highly specific, highly sensitive diagnosis of cytomegalovirus status. The study put 160 or so TCR beta chains on its list as cytomegalovirus-associated. The TCR clusters that emerged in the first cohort tended, a later analysis found, to co-occur in the roughly 130 validation repertoires. Among the CMV-associated chains, a few were confirmed in vitro as specific for CMV antigens.

Input material: PBMCs. This TCR derives from a woman aged 18 to 35 in good health and CMV-seronegative.

The DNA of the CDR3 is TGCGCCAGCAGCCGCCCAACCGCGGACGAGCAGTACTTC. Translation gives CASSRPTADEQYF. The chain combines TRBV4-1 with TRBJ2-7, with unresolved D. The CDR3 runs 13 residues. Germline CDR1 and CDR2: MGHRA and YSYEKL. Trimming left V 4 bases short and J 5 bases short, with 12 bases between.